The entry below gives a single T cell receptor (beta chain) sequence along with its context. The record originates from a study of T-cell memory formation after mild COVID-19. TCRdb passed the 5' RACE reads through MiXCR, listing each CDR3 protein once. The sample holds approximately 240,000 distinct CDR3 sequences, about a sixth seen once. Germline CDR1 SEHNR, CDR2 FQNEAQ (reference sequence). This CDR3 is 14 amino acids long. Trimming removed 11 bases at V and 0 bases at J, with 14 bases between. The chain employs TRBV7-9 and TRBJ1-3; D possibly corresponds to TRBD1 (5 bases). This receptor was taken from a man between 18 and 35 years old who had mild COVID-19 (a few samples of this study predate the infection). Cell type and time point are not known. The sequenced sample consisted of PBMCs or a T cell subset sorted from them (not recorded which). DNA of the CDR3: TGTGCCGGAGGGACCAGCAGCTCTGGAAACACCATATATTTT. Translation: CAGGTSSSGNTIYF.